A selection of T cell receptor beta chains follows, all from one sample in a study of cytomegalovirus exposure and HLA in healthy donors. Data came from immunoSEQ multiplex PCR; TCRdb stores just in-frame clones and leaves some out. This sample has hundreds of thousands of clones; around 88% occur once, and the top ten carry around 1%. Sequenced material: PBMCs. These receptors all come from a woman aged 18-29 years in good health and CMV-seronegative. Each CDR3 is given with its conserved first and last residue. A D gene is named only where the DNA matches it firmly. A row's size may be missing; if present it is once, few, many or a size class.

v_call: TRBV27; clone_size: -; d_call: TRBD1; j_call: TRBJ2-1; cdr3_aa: CASSLLVRGRILPNNEQFF; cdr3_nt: TGTGCCAGCAGTTTATTAGTCAGGGGGCGAATCCTCCCCAACAATGAGCAGTTCTTC
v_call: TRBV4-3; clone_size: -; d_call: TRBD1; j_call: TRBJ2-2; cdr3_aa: CASSQEGQGYTGELFF; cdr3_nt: TGCGCCAGCAGCCAAGAAGGACAGGGCTACACCGGGGAGCTGTTTTTT
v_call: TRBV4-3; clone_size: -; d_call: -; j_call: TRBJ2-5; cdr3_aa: CASSQGVGTRETQYF; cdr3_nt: TGCGCCAGCAGCCAAGGAGTAGGGACTCGGGAGACCCAGTACTTC
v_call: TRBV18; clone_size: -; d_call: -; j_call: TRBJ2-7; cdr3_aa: CASSLGTPNYEQYF; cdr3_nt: TGTGCCAGCTCACTCGGGACACCAAACTACGAGCAGTACTTC
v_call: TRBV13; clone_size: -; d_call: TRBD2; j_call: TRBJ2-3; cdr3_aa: CASSGGESGIRTDTQYF; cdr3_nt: TGTGCCAGCAGCGGGGGGGAGTCAGGGATCCGCACAGATACGCAGTATTTT
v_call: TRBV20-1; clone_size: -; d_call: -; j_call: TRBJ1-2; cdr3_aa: CSSVLGSGYTF; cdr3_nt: TGCAGTTCAGTGCTAGGATCTGGCTACACCTTC
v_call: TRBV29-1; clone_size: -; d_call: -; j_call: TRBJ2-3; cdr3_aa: CSVESRLADTQYF; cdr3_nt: TGCAGCGTTGAATCCAGGCTGGCGGATACGCAGTATTTT
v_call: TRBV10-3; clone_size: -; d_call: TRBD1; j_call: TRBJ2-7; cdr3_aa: CAISPQGGSYEQYF; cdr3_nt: TGTGCCATCAGCCCACAGGGGGGATCCTACGAGCAGTACTTC
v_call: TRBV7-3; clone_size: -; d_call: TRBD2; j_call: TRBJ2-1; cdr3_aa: CASSFLPGTSGINEQFF; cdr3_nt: TGTGCCAGCAGCTTCCTGCCGGGGACTAGCGGGATTAATGAGCAGTTCTTC
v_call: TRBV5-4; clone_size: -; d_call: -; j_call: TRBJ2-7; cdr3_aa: CASSIIDSGYYEQYF; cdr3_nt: TGTGCCAGCAGTATCATAGATTCAGGGTACTACGAGCAGTACTTC
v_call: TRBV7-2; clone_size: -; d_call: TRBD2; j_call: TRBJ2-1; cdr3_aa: CASSLQRGGLGQFF; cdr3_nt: TGTGCCAGCAGCTTACAGCGGGGGGGCCTAGGGCAGTTCTTC
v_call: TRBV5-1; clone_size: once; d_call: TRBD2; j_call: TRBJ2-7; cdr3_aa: CASSYEREGEQYF; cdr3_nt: TGCGCCAGCAGCTACGAGCGGGAAGGCGAGCAGTACTTC
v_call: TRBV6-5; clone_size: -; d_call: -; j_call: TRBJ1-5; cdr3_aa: CASSASNTGNQPQHF; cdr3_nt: TGTGCCAGCAGTGCGTCGAATACCGGCAATCAGCCCCAGCATTTT
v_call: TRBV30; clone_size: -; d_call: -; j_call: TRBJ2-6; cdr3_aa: CAWSGVGQASGANVLTF; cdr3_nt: TGTGCCTGGAGTGGCGTGGGACAAGCTTCTGGGGCCAACGTCCTGACTTTC
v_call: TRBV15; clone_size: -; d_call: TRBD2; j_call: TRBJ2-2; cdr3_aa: CATSSTSGRGWELFF; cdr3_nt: TGTGCCACCAGCAGCACTAGCGGGAGGGGCTGGGAGCTGTTTTTT
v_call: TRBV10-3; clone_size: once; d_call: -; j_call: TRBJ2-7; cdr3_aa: CAISGTNTYEQYF; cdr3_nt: TGTGCCATCAGCGGGACAAACACCTACGAGCAGTACTTC
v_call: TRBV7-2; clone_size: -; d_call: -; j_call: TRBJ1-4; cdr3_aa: CASSSFPDEKLFF; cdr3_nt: TGTGCCAGCAGCTCCTTCCCAGATGAAAAACTGTTTTTT
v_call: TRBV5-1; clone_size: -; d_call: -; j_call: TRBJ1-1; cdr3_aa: CASSLDRQATEAFF; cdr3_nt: TGCGCCAGCAGCTTGGATAGACAGGCAACTGAAGCTTTCTTT